One and the same sample provided the 25 T cell receptor beta chains below, sequenced in a study of PD-L1 blockade in urothelial cancer. Time point defined: peripheral blood 6 weeks after treatment start. Measured with immunoSEQ multiplex PCR; TCRdb has only the in-frame clones, and not every one. The table lists some 120,000 clones, around nine tenths of them singletons. The sequencing used PBMCs, collected around atezolizumab (anti-PD-L1) treatment. The receptors originated from a man aged 55 to 69 with urothelial cancer.

The chain recombines TRBV6-5 with TRBJ2-7; tentative D call: TRBD2 (6 bases). The CDR3 has 15 amino acids. Germline loops: CDR1 MNHEY, CDR2 SVGAGI. V gave up 7 bases and J gave up 2 bases, with 18 bases separating them. For the CDR3, the DNA is TGTGCCAGCAAGAGAAGGAGGGGTGCCGCCTACGAGCAGTACTTC. It translates to CASKRRRGAAYEQYF.

CDR3 nucleotides: TGTGCCAGCAGCACCCGACTAGCGGGGGGGCCTCAGACCCAGTACTTC. Its translation is CASSTRLAGGPQTQYF. The J gene is TRBJ2-5, the V gene TRBV7-2, with 14 nucleotides matching TRBD2. The CDR3 consists of 16 residues. CDR1 is SGHTA, CDR2 FQGNSA, per germline. V lost 5 bases, J lost 6 bases, and 8 bases stayed unmatched. The whole variable domain, filled in from reference TRBV7-2 and TRBJ2-5, reads GAGVSQSPSNKVTEKGKDVELRCDPISGHTALYWYRQSLGQGLEFLIYFQGNSAPDKSGLPSDRFSAERTGGSVSTLTIQRTQQEDSAVYLCASSTRLAGGPQTQYFGPGTRLLVL.

This chain links TRBV11-2 with TRBJ2-7; 8 bases line up with TRBD1. CDR1 and CDR2 from the germline V gene are SGHAT and FQNNGV. This CDR3 is 15 amino acids long. After removal of 0 bases from V and 0 bases from J, the junction contained 1 base not matched to a gene. CDR3 region: CASSLEGTGSYEQYF. The CDR3 DNA reads as TGTGCCAGCAGCTTAGAGGGGACAGGCTCCTACGAGCAGTACTTC.

The CDR3 DNA sequence: TGTGCCAGCAGGTCAATCCGCAGGGGGCGGGTGGACGAGCAGTACTTC. It codes for CASRSIRRGRVDEQYF. The genes are TRBV28 and TRBJ2-7; TRBD1 aligns across 8 bases. V shed 6 bases, J shed 5 bases, and the junction held 15 bases outside the gene matches. The CDR3 is 16 residues long. The germline V gene encodes CDR1 MDHEN and CDR2 SYDVKM.

This clone was found a few times. The chain combines TRBV2 with TRBJ2-7; 9 nucleotides align to TRBD2. CDR1 is SNHLY, CDR2 FYNNEI, per germline. Unmatched junction bases numbered 11, after V lost 7 bases and J lost 4 bases. This CDR3 is built from 15 residues. The CDR3 sequence: CASNPAGGTVYEQYF. In DNA form, the CDR3 reads TGTGCCAGCAATCCTGCGGGAGGGACAGTATACGAGCAGTACTTC.

This clone has only one observation. V is TRBV5-1 and J is TRBJ2-6; D is possibly TRBD1 (6 bases). Trimming pared 3 bases from V and 2 bases from J, leaving 12 bases between. The CDR3 is 16 residues long. Germline CDR1 reads SGHRS; CDR2 reads YFSETQ. The CDR3 loop reads CASSSTGSPGANVLTF. The CDR3 DNA reads as TGCGCCAGCAGCTCGACAGGCTCCCCTGGGGCCAACGTCCTGACTTTC. Supplemented by reference TRBV5-1 and TRBJ2-6, the full variable domain reads KAGVTQTPRYLIKTRGQQVTLSCSPISGHRSVSWYQQTPGQGLQFLFEYFSETQRNKGNFPGRFSGRQFSNSRSEMNVSTLELGDSALYLCASSSTGSPGANVLTFGAGSRLTVL.

The chain has TRBV5-8 and TRBJ2-5; D not resolved. Per germline, CDR1 SGHTS and CDR2 YDEGEE. Trimming cost V 5 bases and J 4 bases, with 18 bases left between them. The CDR3 covers 15 residues. The CDR3 DNA follows: TGTGCCAGCAGTCCCACCCCGGCAGGAACAGAGACCCAGTACTTC. Translated: CASSPTPAGTETQYF.

The chain carries TRBV11-1 and TRBJ1-1, with 7 bases identical to TRBD1. Germline CDR1 reads SGHAT; CDR2 reads FQDESV (reference sequence). With V trimmed by 4 bases and J by 5 bases, 13 bases remained unmatched. The CDR3 sequence is 16 residues long. CDR3 in amino acids: CASSSRTGRTWTEAFF. CDR3 DNA: TGTGCCAGCAGCTCCCGGACAGGTCGCACATGGACTGAAGCTTTCTTT.

The rearrangement uses TRBV2 and TRBJ1-2; D is possibly TRBD1 (6 bases). V lost 7 bases and J lost 5, with 17 bases in between. The V gene's germline CDR1 is SNHLY and CDR2 FYNNEI. The CDR3 has 14 amino acids. CDR3 bases: TGTGCCAGCACCCCAGGGGCAGCCAGTTATGGCTACACCTTC. Translating it yields CASTPGAASYGYTF.

The rearrangement uses TRBV6-1 and TRBJ2-3; TRBD1 matches at 7 bases. With V trimmed by 4 bases and J by 0 bases, 4 bases remained unmatched. Germline CDR1 reads MNHNS; CDR2 reads SASEGT. There are 15 residues in the CDR3. CDR3 protein: CASSVDRVSTDTQYF. The CDR3 nucleotides read TGTGCCAGCAGTGTCGACAGGGTCAGCACAGATACGCAGTATTTT.

CDR3 sequence (DNA): TGTGCCAGCAGGTGGGACAGGAGCAACACCGGGGAGCTGTTTTTT. The encoded protein is CASRWDRSNTGELFF. This sequence joins TRBV2 and TRBJ2-2, with 8 bases fitting TRBD1. This CDR3 is 15 amino acids long. Germline V gene sequence: CDR1 SNHLY, CDR2 FYNNEI. The V and J ends lost 6 bases and 2 bases, in that order; junction bases with no gene match: 5.

The rearrangement uses TRBV5-1 and TRBJ2-5, with TRBD2 matching 9 bases. V lost 4 bases to trimming and J lost 0 bases; unmatched junction nucleotides: 13. This CDR3 has 18 residues. Germline V gene sequence: CDR1 SGHRS, CDR2 YFSETQ. CDR3 sequence: CASSRGQSSGSNQETQYF. The CDR3 DNA follows: TGCGCCAGCAGCAGGGGACAGAGTAGCGGGAGTAACCAAGAGACCCAGTACTTC.

This clone was counted a few times. The chain employs TRBV30 and TRBJ1-1, with TRBD1 matching 7 bases. CDR1 and CDR2 (germline): GTSNPN, SVGIG (reference sequence). J lost 5 bases, V lost 4 bases, and 10 bases had no gene match. The CDR3 covers 14 residues. CDR3 in amino acids: CAWNPTGLETEAFF. CDR3 DNA sequence: TGTGCCTGGAACCCGACAGGGTTGGAAACTGAAGCTTTCTTT. Complete variable domain (other parts from reference TRBV30 and TRBJ1-1): SQTIHQWPATLVQPVGSPLSLECTVEGTSNPNLYWYRQAAGRGLQLLFYSVGIGQISSEVPQNLSASRPQDRQFILSSKKLLLSDSGFYLCAWNPTGLETEAFFGQGTRLTVV.

The chain recombines TRBV7-8 with TRBJ2-5; 9 positions agree with TRBD1. The trim removed 5 bases at V and 4 bases at J, leaving 8 bases unmatched. The CDR3 has 15 amino acids. Looked up from germline, CDR1 is SGHVS and CDR2 is FQNEAQ. The CDR3 bases are TGTGCCAGCAGCCGCGGACAGGGGCAGGGAGAGACCCAGTACTTC. It specifies CASSRGQGQGETQYF.

The chain couples TRBV5-6 to TRBJ1-1, with 9 bases fitting TRBD1. The length of the CDR3 is 15 residues. V was clipped by 4 bases and J by 6 bases; unmatched bases: 10. CDR1 SGHDT and CDR2 YYEEEE come from the germline V gene. CDR3 amino acids: CASSPSGQGFPEAFF. CDR3 DNA: TGTGCCAGCAGCCCGTCGGGACAGGGATTCCCTGAAGCTTTCTTT.

This chain joins TRBV15 and TRBJ1-1; TRBD1 is a possible D gene (6 bases). Germline V CDR1 and CDR2: LNHNV, YYDKDF (reference sequence). Trimming shortened V by 2 bases and J by 2 bases, and 12 bases separated the two germline ends. The CDR3 runs to 15 residues. DNA for the CDR3: TGTGCCACCAGCAGATCCGGGACACCTAACACTGAAGCTTTCTTT. Translated, it gives CATSRSGTPNTEAFF.

The chain couples TRBV7-9 to TRBJ2-1, with no clear D. The CDR3 runs 12 residues. Trimming cost V 5 bases and J 8 bases, with 10 bases left between them. The V gene's germline CDR1 is SEHNR and CDR2 FQNEAQ (reference sequence). CDR3 nucleotides: TGTGCCAGCAGCCATAGTGAGTATGAGCAGTTCTTC. It yields the protein CASSHSEYEQFF.

This clone appeared once. The chain combines TRBV2 with TRBJ1-2, with 7 positions matching TRBD1. Germline V gene lookup returns CDR1 SNHLY and CDR2 FYNNEI. CDR3 length equals 14 residues. V dropped 3 bases and J dropped 8; count of bases not matched to a gene: 9. The CDR3 is CASSEGGGGQGYTF. The CDR3 DNA reads TGTGCCAGCAGTGAGGGGGGTGGGGGACAGGGCTACACCTTC.

The V call is TRBV7-2, the J call TRBJ2-3, with a tentative D call TRBD1 (6 bases). Between the trimmed V and J ends, which lost 4 bases and 6 bases, there was a span of 17 bases. Per the germline V gene, CDR1 is SGHTA and CDR2 is FQGNSA. The CDR3 sequence is 15 residues long. The CDR3 here is CASSYQDSGGDTQYF. CDR3 bases: TGTGCCAGCAGCTATCAGGACAGCGGAGGTGATACGCAGTATTTT.

The chain joins TRBV11-2 to TRBJ2-3; D may be TRBD1 (5 bases). This CDR3 is 16 amino acids long. Germline CDR1 reads SGHAT; CDR2 reads FQNNGV. Trimming removed 5 bases at V and 0 bases at J, with 15 bases between. CDR3: CASSLGRVSSTDTQYF. CDR3 nucleotides: TGTGCCAGCAGCCTCGGCAGGGTATCCAGCACAGATACGCAGTATTTT.

The chain joins TRBV6-1 to TRBJ2-7; D is unresolved. V was shortened by 8 bases and J by 4 bases, with 6 bases between the two germline ends. Looked up from germline, CDR1 is MNHNS and CDR2 is SASEGT. This CDR3 has 10 residues. CDR3 DNA sequence: TGTGCCAGCGAGGAGTACGAGCAGTACTTC. This gives the protein CASEEYEQYF.

The chain carries TRBV28 and TRBJ1-2; maybe TRBD1 (5 bases). Germline V gene lookup returns CDR1 MDHEN and CDR2 SYDVKM. Trimming stripped 4 bases from V and 6 bases from J, with 18 bases between. The CDR3 consists of 15 residues. The CDR3 sequence is CASSSPRGVLDGYTF. The CDR3 region has the DNA TGTGCCAGCAGTTCCCCGCGGGGGGTCCTAGATGGCTACACCTTC.

The chain employs TRBV7-2 and TRBJ1-1; D is uncertain. The germline gives CDR1 SGHTA, CDR2 FQGNSA. The CDR3 contains 13 residues. Trimming took off 7 bases at V and 0 bases at J, with 9 bases between the two ends. The CDR3 DNA is TGTGCCAGCACCCTGGGCCTGAACACTGAAGCTTTCTTT. Translating it yields CASTLGLNTEAFF.

The rearrangement uses TRBV19 and TRBJ2-2; maybe TRBD1 (7 bases). CDR3 size: 16 residues. V lost 3 bases and J lost 0, with 11 bases in between. The germline V gene encodes CDR1 LNHDA and CDR2 SQIVND (reference sequence). CDR3 in DNA: TGTGCCAGTAGTATTGGGGGGACAGCGAACACCGGGGAGCTGTTTTTT. This translates into CASSIGGTANTGELFF.

The rearrangement uses TRBV29-1 and TRBJ1-2, with D uncertain. The V and J ends lost 6 bases and 0 bases respectively, with 23 bases between them. Germline lookup yields CDR1 SQVTM and CDR2 ANQGSEA. The CDR3 totals 17 residues. This chain's CDR3 is CSVPRNGVSSSNYGYTF. The DNA for the CDR3 is TGCAGCGTCCCCCGGAACGGGGTTTCCTCTTCTAACTATGGCTACACCTTC. Together with reference TRBV29-1 and TRBJ1-2, the CDR3 gives the full variable domain: SAVISQKPSRDICQRGTSLTIQCQVDSQVTMMFWYRQQPGQSLTLIATANQGSEATYESGFVIDKFPISRPNLTFSTLTVSNMSPEDSSIYLCSVPRNGVSSSNYGYTFGSGTRLTVV.